This TCR beta chain is drawn from a study of blood T cell repertoires in COVID-19. Authors' analysis steps: Reference gene primer amplification in the assay estimated nucleated cell counts. The data were produced by immunoSEQ multiplex PCR, yet TCRdb's version contains in-frame clones alone and is incomplete. The D gene and trimming were derived from the DNA, and the V and J assignments and clone size from that table. The repertoire includes under 200,000 clones, about 93% of them detected once, and 0.45% to 0.65% sits in the top ten. Germline CDR1 is MNHEY and CDR2 is SMNVEV (reference sequence). V was cut by 6 bases and J by 3 bases, with 18 bases left in between. The CDR3 loop spans 15 amino acids.

The TCR sequence derives from a man in his fifties with acute or convalescent COVID-19. The chain uses TRBV27 and TRBJ2-7, with D maybe TRBD2 (6 bases). Source material: peripheral blood. CDR3: CASRTFYREDYEQYF. CDR3 sequence (DNA): TGTGCCAGCAGAACTTTCTATAGGGAGGACTACGAGCAGTACTTC.